Below, one T cell receptor (beta chain) is given with its context. Antigen unknown. Method: immunoSEQ multiplex PCR; TCRdb's copy keeps in-frame clones and lacks some. The sample lists more than 2,000,000 clones; approximately 93% were seen once. Germline CDR1 is SGHRS and CDR2 is YFSETQ. V shed 1 base and J shed 0 bases, with 8 bases lying between them. The CDR3 extends over 14 amino acids. This record comes from a study of shared clonotypes between healthy human individuals. On the study more broadly: Each donor's CD8 memory used one plate, CD8 naive two, each CD4 subset three. Study conclusions and caveats: Clonotypes which were not shared had lower generation probabilities than clonotypes that all four donors shared.

This TCR came from a man between 18 and 35 years old in good health. Some clones in this sample may be carry-over from other donors' samples. Sequenced input: naive CD4+ T cells from PBMCs. The subset was: CD45RA+ positively selected. The chain uses TRBV5-1 and TRBJ2-7; D call uncertain. The chain's CDR3 is CASSLRSLSYEQYF. The CDR3 DNA reads TGCGCCAGCAGCTTGAGGTCCCTCTCCTACGAGCAGTACTTC.